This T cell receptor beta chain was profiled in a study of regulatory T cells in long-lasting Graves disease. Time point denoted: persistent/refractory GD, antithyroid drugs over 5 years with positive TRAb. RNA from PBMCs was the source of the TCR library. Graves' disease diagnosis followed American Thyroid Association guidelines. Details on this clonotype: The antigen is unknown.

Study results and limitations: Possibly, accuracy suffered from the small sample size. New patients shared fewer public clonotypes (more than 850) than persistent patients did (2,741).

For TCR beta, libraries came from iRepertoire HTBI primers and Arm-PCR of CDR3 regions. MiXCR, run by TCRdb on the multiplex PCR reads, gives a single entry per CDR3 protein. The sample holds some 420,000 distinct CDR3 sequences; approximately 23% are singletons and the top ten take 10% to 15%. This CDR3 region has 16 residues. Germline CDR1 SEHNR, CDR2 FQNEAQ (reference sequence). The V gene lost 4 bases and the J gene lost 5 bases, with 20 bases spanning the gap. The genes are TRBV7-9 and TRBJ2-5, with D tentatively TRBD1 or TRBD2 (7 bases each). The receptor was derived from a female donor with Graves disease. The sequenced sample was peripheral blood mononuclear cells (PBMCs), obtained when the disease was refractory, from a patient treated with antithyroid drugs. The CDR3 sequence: CASSSATGRRGETQYF. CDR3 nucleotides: TGTGCCAGCAGCTCAGCGACAGGGCGGCGGGGGGAGACCCAGTACTTC.